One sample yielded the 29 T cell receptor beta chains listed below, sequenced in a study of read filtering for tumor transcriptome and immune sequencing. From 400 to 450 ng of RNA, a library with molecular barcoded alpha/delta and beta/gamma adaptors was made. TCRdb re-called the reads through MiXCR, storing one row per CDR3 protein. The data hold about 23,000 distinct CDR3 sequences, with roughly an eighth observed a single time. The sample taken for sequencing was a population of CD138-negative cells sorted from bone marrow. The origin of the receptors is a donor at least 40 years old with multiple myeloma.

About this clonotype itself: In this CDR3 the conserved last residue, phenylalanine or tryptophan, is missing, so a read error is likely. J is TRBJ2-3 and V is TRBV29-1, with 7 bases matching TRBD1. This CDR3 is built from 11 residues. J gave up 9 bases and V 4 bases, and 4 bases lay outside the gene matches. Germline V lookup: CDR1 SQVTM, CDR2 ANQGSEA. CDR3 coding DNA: TGCAGCGTTGCAACAGGGGAGACGCAGTATTTG. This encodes CSVATGETQYL.

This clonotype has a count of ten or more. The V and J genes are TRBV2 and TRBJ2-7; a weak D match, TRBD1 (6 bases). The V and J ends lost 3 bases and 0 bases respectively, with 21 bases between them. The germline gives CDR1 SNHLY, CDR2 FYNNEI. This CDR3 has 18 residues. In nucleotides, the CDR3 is TGTGCCAGCAGTGAGGTCAGGGGAACCTATCGCTACTCCTACGAGCAGTACTTC. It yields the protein CASSEVRGTYRYSYEQYF.

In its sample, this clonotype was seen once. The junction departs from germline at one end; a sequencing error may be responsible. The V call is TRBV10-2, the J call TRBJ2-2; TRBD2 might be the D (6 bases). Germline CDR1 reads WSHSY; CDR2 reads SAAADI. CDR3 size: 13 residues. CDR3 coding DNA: TGCGCCAGTAGTGAGTCTAGCGCCGGGGAGCCGTTTTTT. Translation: CASSESSAGEPFF.

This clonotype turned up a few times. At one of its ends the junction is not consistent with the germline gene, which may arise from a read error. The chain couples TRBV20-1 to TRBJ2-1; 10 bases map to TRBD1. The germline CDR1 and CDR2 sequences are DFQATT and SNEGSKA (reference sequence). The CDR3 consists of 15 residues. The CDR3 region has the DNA TGCAGTGCCGGAGAGATGGGGACAGGGGCATATGAGCAGCTCTTC. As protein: CSAGEMGTGAYEQLF.

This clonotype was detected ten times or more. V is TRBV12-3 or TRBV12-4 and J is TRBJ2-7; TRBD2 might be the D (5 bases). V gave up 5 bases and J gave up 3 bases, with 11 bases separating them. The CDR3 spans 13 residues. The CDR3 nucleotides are TGTGCCAGCAGTCGAGACGGGAACTACGAGCAGTACTTC. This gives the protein CASSRDGNYEQYF.

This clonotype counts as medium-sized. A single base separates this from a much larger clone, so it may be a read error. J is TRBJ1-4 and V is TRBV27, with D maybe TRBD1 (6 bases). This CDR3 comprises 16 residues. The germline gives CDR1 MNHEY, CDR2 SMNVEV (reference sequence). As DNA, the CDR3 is TGTGCCAGCAGTCCCACAGGGAAAGCAACTAATGAAAAACGGTTTTTT. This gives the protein CASSPTGKATNEKRFF.

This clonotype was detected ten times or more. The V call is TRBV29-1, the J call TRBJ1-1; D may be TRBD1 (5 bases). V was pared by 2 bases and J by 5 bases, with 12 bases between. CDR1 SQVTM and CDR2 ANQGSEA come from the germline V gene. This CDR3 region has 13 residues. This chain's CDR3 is CSVERGRGTEAFF. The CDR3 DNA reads TGCAGCGTTGAACGGGGAAGGGGAACTGAAGCTTTCTTT.

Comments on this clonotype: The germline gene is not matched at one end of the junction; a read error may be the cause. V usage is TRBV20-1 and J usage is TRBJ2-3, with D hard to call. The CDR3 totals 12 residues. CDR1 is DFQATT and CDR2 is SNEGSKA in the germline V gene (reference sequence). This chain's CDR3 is CNARPPEDTQYF. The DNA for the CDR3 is TGCAATGCTAGACCCCCTGAAGATACGCAGTATTTT.

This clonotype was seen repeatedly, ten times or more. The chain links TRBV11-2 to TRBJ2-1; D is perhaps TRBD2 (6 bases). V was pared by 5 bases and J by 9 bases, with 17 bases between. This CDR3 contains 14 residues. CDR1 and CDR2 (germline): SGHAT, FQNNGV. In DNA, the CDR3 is TGTGCCAGCAGCCCCCCGACTAGTTCAGGTGAGCAGTTCTTC. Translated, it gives CASSPPTSSGEQFF. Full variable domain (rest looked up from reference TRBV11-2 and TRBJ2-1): EAGVAQSPRYKIIEKRQSVAFWCNPISGHATLYWYQQILGQGPKLLIQFQNNGVVDDSQLPKDRFSAERLKGVDSTLKIQPAKLEDSAVYLCASSPPTSSGEQFFGPGTRLTVL.

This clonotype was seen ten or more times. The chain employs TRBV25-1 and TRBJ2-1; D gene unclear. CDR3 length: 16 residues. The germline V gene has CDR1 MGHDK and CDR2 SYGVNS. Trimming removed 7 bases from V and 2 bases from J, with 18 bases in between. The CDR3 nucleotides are TGTGCCAGCACATCCAGCCGAGAGAGCCCCTACAATGAGCAGTTCTTC. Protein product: CASTSSRESPYNEQFF.

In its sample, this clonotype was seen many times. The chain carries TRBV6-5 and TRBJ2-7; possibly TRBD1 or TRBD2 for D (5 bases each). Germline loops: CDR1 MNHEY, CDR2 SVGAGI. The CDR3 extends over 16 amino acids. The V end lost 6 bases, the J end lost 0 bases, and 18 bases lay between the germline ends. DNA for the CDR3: TGTGCCAGCAGAACCCTCTCCGGGACGAGCTCCTACGAGCAGTACTTC. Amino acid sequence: CASRTLSGTSSYEQYF.

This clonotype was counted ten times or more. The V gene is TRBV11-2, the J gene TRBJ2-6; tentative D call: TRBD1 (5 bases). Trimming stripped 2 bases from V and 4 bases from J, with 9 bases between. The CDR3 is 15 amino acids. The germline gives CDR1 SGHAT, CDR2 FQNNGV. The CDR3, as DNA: TGTGCCAGCAGCTTACAGGGTTCCGGGGCCAACGTCCTGACTTTC. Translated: CASSLQGSGANVLTF.

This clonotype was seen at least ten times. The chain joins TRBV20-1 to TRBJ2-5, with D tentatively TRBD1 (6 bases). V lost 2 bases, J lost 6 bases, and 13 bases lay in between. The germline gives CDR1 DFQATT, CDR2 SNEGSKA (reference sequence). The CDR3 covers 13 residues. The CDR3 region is CSARRNRAKTQYF. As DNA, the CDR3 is TGCAGTGCTAGACGGAACAGGGCGAAGACCCAGTACTTC.

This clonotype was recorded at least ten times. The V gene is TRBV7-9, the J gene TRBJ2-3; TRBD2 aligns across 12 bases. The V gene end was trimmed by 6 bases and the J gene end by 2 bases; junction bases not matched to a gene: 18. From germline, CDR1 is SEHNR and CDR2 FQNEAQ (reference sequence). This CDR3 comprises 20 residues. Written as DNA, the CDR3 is TGTGCCAGCAGTAACGGACTAGCGGGATCGAGGGGCCTAATCACAGATACGCAGTATTTT. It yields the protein CASSNGLAGSRGLITDTQYF.

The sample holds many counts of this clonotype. CDR3 DNA: TGCGCCAGCGGCGAACTAGCGGGAATCAGGACAGATACGCAGTATTTT. Protein sequence: CASGELAGIRTDTQYF. This chain links TRBV5-1 with TRBJ2-3; 10 bases map to TRBD2. Trimming removed 7 bases from V and 3 bases from J; junction bases left unmatched: 11. The V gene's germline CDR1 is SGHRS and CDR2 YFSETQ. CDR3 size: 16 residues.

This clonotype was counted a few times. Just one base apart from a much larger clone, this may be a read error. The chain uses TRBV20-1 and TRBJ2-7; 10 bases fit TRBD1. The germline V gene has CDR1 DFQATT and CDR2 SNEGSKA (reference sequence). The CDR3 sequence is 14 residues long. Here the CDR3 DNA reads TGCGGTGCTAGAGGAGGACAGGGGGACTACGAGCAGTACTTC. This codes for CGARGGQGDYEQYF.

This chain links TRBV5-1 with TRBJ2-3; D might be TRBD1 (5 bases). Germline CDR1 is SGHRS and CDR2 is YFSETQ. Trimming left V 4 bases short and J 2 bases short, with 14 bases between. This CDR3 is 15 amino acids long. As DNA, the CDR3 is TGCGCCAGCAGCATTGCAGTAGGGGCCACAGATACGCAGTATTTT. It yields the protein CASSIAVGATDTQYF.

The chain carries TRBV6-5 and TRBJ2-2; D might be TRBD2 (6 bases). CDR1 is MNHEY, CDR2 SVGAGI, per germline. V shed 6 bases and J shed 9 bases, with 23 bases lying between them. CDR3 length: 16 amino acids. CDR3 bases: TGTGCCAGCAGCTATCGACTAGACTCTATCGGCAGGGAGCTGTTTTTT. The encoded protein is CASSYRLDSIGRELFF.

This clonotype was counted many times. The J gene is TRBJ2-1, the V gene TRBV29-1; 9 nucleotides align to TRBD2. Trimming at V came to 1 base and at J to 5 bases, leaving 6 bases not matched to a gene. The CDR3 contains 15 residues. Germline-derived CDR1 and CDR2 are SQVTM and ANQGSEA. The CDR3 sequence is CSVEAGSGGNNEQFF. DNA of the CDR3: TGCAGCGTTGAAGCGGGTAGCGGGGGTAACAATGAGCAGTTCTTC.

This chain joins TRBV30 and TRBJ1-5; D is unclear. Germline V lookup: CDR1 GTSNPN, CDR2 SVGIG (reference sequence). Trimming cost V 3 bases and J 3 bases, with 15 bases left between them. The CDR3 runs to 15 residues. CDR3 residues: CAWSLKRVYNQPQHF. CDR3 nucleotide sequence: TGTGCCTGGAGCTTAAAAAGAGTATACAATCAGCCCCAGCATTTT.

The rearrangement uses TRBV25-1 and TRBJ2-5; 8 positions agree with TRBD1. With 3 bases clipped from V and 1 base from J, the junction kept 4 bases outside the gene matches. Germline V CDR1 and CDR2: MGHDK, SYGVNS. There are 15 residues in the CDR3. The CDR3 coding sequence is TGTGCCAGCAGTGAGACCGGGACAGGCCAAGAGACCCAGTACTTC. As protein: CASSETGTGQETQYF.

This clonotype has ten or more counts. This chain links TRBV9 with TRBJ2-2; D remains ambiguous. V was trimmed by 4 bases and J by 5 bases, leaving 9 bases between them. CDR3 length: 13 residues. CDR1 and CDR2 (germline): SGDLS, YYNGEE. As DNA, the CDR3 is TGTGCCAGCAGCCCACGTACAACCGGGGAGCTGTTTTTT. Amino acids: CASSPRTTGELFF.

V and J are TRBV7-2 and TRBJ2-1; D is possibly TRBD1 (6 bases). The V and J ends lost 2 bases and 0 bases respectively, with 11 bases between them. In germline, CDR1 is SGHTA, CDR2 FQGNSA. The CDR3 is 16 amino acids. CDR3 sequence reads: CASSLFRDTSYNEQFF. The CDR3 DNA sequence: TGTGCCAGCAGCTTATTCCGGGACACCTCCTACAATGAGCAGTTCTTC.

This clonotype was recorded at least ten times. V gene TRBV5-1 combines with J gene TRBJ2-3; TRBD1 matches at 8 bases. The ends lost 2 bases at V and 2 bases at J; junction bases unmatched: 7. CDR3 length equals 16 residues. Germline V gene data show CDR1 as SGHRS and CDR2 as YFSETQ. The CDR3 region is CASSFDRDRPTDTQYF. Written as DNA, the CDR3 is TGCGCCAGCAGCTTTGACCGGGACAGGCCCACAGATACGCAGTATTTT.

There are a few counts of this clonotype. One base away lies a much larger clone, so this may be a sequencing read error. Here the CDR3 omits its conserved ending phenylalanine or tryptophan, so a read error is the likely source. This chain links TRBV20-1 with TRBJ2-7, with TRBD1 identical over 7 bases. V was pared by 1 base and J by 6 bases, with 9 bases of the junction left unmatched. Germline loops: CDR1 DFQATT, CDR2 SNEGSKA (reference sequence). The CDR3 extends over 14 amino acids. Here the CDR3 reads CSARATGDRVEQYS. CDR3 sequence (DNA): TGCAGTGCTAGAGCAACAGGGGATCGGGTCGAGCAGTACTCC.

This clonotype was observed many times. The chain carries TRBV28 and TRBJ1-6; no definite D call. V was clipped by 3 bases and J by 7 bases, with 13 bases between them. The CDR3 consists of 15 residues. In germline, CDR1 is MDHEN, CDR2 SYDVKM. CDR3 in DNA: TGTGCCAGCAGTTTGGTCGTGATTGGAAATTCACCCCTCCACTTT. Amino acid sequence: CASSLVVIGNSPLHF.

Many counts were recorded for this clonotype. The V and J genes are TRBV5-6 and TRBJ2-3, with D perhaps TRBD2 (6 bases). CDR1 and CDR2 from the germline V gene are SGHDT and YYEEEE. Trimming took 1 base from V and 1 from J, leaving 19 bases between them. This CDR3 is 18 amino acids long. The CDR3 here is CASSLYDSRDWGTDTQYF. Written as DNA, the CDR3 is TGTGCCAGCAGCTTGTACGACAGCCGGGACTGGGGCACAGATACGCAGTATTTT.

The CDR3 reads CASSASGTSIDTQYF. The CDR3 DNA reads as TGTGCCAGCAGTGCGAGCGGGACCTCCATAGATACGCAGTATTTT. The V gene is TRBV2, the J gene TRBJ2-3, with 7 bases lining up with TRBD2. The V and J ends lost 4 bases and 5 bases, in that order; junction bases with no gene match: 9. CDR1 and CDR2 from the germline V gene are SNHLY and FYNNEI. The CDR3 extends over 15 amino acids. Full variable domain (rest looked up from reference TRBV2 and TRBJ2-3): EPEVTQTPSHQVTQMGQEVILRCVPISNHLYFYWYRQILGQKVEFLVSFYNNEISEKSEIFDDQFSVERPDGSNFTLKIRSTKLEDSAMYFCASSASGTSIDTQYFGPGTRLTVL.

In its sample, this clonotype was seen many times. CDR3 in amino acids: CASSEWLAVSTGELFF. The CDR3 nucleotides read TGCGCCAGCAGTGAGTGGCTAGCGGTTTCCACCGGGGAGCTGTTTTTT. This sequence joins TRBV10-2 and TRBJ2-2; 7 nucleotides agree with TRBD2. The CDR3 totals 16 residues. Trimming at V came to 1 base and at J to 4 bases, leaving 6 bases not matched to a gene. CDR1 and CDR2 (germline): WSHSY, SAAADI.